These 27 T cell receptor beta chains originate from one sample sequenced in a study of neurological immune-mediated disorders. MiXCR, applied by TCRdb to the 5' RACE reads, yields one record per CDR3 protein. The table records 26,000 or so distinct CDR3 sequences, around 21% of them present only once. Source material: PBMCs. These TCRs come from a woman in her sixties or seventies in good health.

The sample holds many counts of this clonotype. V is TRBV24-1 and J is TRBJ2-5; 7 bases agree with TRBD2. CDR1 KGHDR and CDR2 SFDVKD come from the germline V gene. The CDR3 runs to 16 residues. Trimming cost V 0 bases and J 4 bases; bases outside gene matches: 7. CDR3 bases: TGTGCCACCAGTGATTTGGGGGCCAGCGGGGTAGAGACCCAGTACTTC. Its translation: CATSDLGASGVETQYF.

The chain combines TRBV7-2 with TRBJ2-2, with TRBD2 matching over 7 bases. Trimming cost V 5 bases and J 2 bases; bases outside gene matches: 8. The germline CDR1 and CDR2 sequences are SGHTA and FQGNSA. The CDR3 is 16 amino acids. CDR3 in DNA: TGTGCCAGCAGCCCTTTCGGGGGGTTCAACACCGGGGAGCTGTTTTTT. Translating gives CASSPFGGFNTGELFF.

As for this clonotype: One junction end disagrees with the germline gene, perhaps due to a read error. The genes are TRBV7-2 and TRBJ2-1; D unresolved. Germline CDR1 is SGHTA and CDR2 is FQGNSA. The CDR3 spans 13 residues. CDR3: CASCSSASNEHFF. CDR3 bases: TGTGCCAGCTGCTCTTCGGCCTCTAATGAGCACTTCTTC.

This clonotype was counted ten times or more. The chain links TRBV20-1 to TRBJ2-5; D gene uncertain. The CDR3 has 11 residues. Germline values: CDR1 DFQATT, CDR2 SNEGSKA (reference sequence). V was shortened by 5 bases and J by 0 bases, with 4 bases between the two germline ends. CDR3 in DNA: TGCAGTGCTCTGTACCAAGAGACCCAGTACTTC. Encoded protein: CSALYQETQYF.

This clonotype was picked up many times. V gene TRBV20-1 combines with J gene TRBJ2-1; tentative D call: TRBD2 (6 bases). CDR3 length: 12 residues. V was pared by 1 base and J by 13 bases, with 14 bases between. Germline CDR1 reads DFQATT; CDR2 reads SNEGSKA (reference sequence). The chain's CDR3 is CSARGQSGLQFF. The DNA of the CDR3 is TGCAGTGCTAGAGGCCAATCGGGACTCCAGTTCTTC.

This clonotype was seen repeatedly, ten times or more. V usage is TRBV11-2 and J usage is TRBJ2-6, with TRBD2 as a possible D gene (6 bases). The CDR3 contains 16 residues. Germline assignment: CDR1 SGHAT and CDR2 FQNNGV. Deletions cut 1 base from V and 2 bases from J, with 9 bases between. The CDR3 region is CASSLGSGAGANVLTF. Written as DNA, the CDR3 is TGTGCCAGCAGCTTAGGTTCGGGGGCTGGGGCCAACGTCCTGACTTTC.

This clonotype has a count of ten or more. The chain has TRBV5-5 and TRBJ2-2, with 7 positions matching TRBD2. Germline V CDR1 and CDR2: SGHKS, YYEKEE (reference sequence). The V segment lost 7 bases and the J segment 4 bases; nucleotides outside the gene matches: 10. The CDR3 totals 15 residues. CDR3 DNA: TGTGCCAGCCGAACCGGGGGGTGGGGCACCGGGGAGCTGTTTTTT. Its protein product is CASRTGGWGTGELFF.

This clonotype was found many times. The chain uses TRBV7-9 and TRBJ2-1; TRBD1 aligns across 10 bases. This CDR3 spans 15 amino acids. Trimming at V came to 6 bases and at J to 3 bases, leaving 5 bases not matched to a gene. Germline CDR1 reads SEHNR; CDR2 reads FQNEAQ (reference sequence). The CDR3, as DNA: TGTGCCAGCAGATCCGGGACAGGGGACTACAATGAGCAGTTCTTC. This sequence encodes CASRSGTGDYNEQFF.

Relative to its sample, this clonotype is medium-sized. The V call is TRBV25-1, the J call TRBJ2-3, with D perhaps TRBD1 (5 bases). Germline CDR1 and CDR2: MGHDK and SYGVNS. V was pared by 10 bases and J by 2 bases, with 19 bases between. The CDR3 is 15 residues long. DNA for the CDR3: TGTGCCACCTCAACCACCAAGGGGAACACAGATACGCAGTATTTT. Translating it yields CATSTTKGNTDTQYF.

This clonotype was found many times. The rearrangement uses TRBV29-1 and TRBJ2-5, with unresolved D. The CDR3 is made up of 13 amino acids. Looked up from germline, CDR1 is SQVTM and CDR2 is ANQGSEA. Trimming left V 0 bases short and J 6 bases short, with 11 bases between. CDR3 loop: CSVEDRMGKTQYF. The CDR3 region has the DNA TGCAGCGTTGAAGATCGGATGGGAAAGACCCAGTACTTC.

This clonotype was recorded at least ten times. The rearrangement joins TRBV7-2 to TRBJ2-7; 11 bases map to TRBD2. Germline V gives CDR1 SGHTA, CDR2 FQGNSA. V lost 4 bases, J lost 5 bases, and 13 bases stayed unmatched. This CDR3 has 17 residues. The CDR3 sequence: CASSSRHTSGSSHEQYF. DNA of the CDR3: TGTGCCAGCAGCTCCCGCCACACTAGCGGGAGTAGCCACGAGCAGTACTTC. Variable domain in full (rest from reference TRBV7-2 and TRBJ2-7): GAGVSQSPSNKVTEKGKDVELRCDPISGHTALYWYRQSLGQGLEFLIYFQGNSAPDKSGLPSDRFSAERTGGSVSTLTIQRTQQEDSAVYLCASSSRHTSGSSHEQYFGPGTRLTVT.

This clonotype was counted ten times or more. CDR3 DNA: TGCGCCAGCAGCCCCTCGACAGGGAATGAAAAACTGTTTTTT. Its translation: CASSPSTGNEKLFF. The chain uses TRBV5-1 and TRBJ1-4; 7 bases are shared with TRBD1. The V and J ends lost 4 bases and 5 bases, in that order; junction bases with no gene match: 5. The CDR3 consists of 14 residues. CDR1 and CDR2 from the germline V gene are SGHRS and YFSETQ.

This clonotype was counted ten times or more. The gene calls are TRBV10-3 and TRBJ2-4, with a tentative D call TRBD2 (6 bases). CDR1 is ENHRY, CDR2 SYGVKD, per germline. Trimming left V 7 bases short and J 0 bases short, with 13 bases between. The CDR3 is 15 amino acids. Here the CDR3 reads CAITQTRLAKNIQYF. For the CDR3, the DNA is TGTGCCATCACCCAGACTAGGCTAGCCAAAAACATTCAGTACTTC.

This clonotype was detected ten times or more. DNA for the CDR3: TGTGTAACTAGCGGTGTAAACAATGAGCAGTTCTTC. As protein: CVTSGVNNEQFF. The rearrangement joins TRBV28 to TRBJ2-1; TRBD2 agrees at 8 bases. This CDR3 has 12 amino acids. The germline V gene has CDR1 MDHEN and CDR2 SYDVKM.

This clonotype was seen ten or more times. The chain links TRBV6-2 or TRBV6-3 to TRBJ1-1, with TRBD1 as a possible D gene (6 bases). The germline V gene has CDR1 MNHEY and CDR2 SVGEGT. The germline V and J ends were trimmed by 4 bases and 4 bases, with 22 bases remaining between them. This CDR3 is 17 amino acids long. CDR3 nucleotide sequence: TGTGCCAGCAGTTCAACTTCGGGACACCCAGGGAGCACTGAAGCTTTCTTT. As protein: CASSSTSGHPGSTEAFF.

The V gene is TRBV27, the J gene TRBJ2-1; no reliable D call. Trimming left V 0 bases short and J 7 bases short, with 4 bases between. This CDR3 comprises 12 residues. The germline V gene encodes CDR1 MNHEY and CDR2 SMNVEV (reference sequence). The CDR3 region has the DNA TGTGCCAGCAGTTTATCCTCGAATGAGCAGTTCTTC. Protein product: CASSLSSNEQFF.

The chain joins TRBV28 to TRBJ2-3, with 10 bases matching TRBD2. CDR3 length: 16 residues. From germline, CDR1 is MDHEN and CDR2 SYDVKM. After removal of 5 bases from V and 9 bases from J, the junction contained 14 bases not matched to a gene. This CDR3 is CASSVTSGFGRGTQYF. CDR3 nucleotides: TGTGCCAGCAGTGTGACTAGCGGGTTCGGTCGGGGGACGCAGTATTTT.

A word on this clonotype: This clone may be a read error of a much larger clone one base away. The final CDR3 position lacks the conserved phenylalanine or tryptophan, pointing to a likely read error. This rearrangement joins TRBV6-5 to TRBJ2-7, with a possible D match to TRBD1 (5 bases). There are 14 residues in the CDR3. Germline-derived CDR1 and CDR2 are MNHEY and SVGAGI. Trimming removed 0 bases from V and 2 bases from J, with 8 bases in between. CDR3 region: CASSYSGPTYEQYL. In DNA form, the CDR3 reads TGTGCCAGCAGTTACTCGGGGCCGACCTACGAGCAGTACCTC.

This clonotype was picked up many times. This chain joins TRBV27 and TRBJ2-5, with 8 bases aligning to TRBD1. This CDR3 comprises 15 residues. Germline CDR1 is MNHEY and CDR2 is SMNVEV (reference sequence). The trim removed 3 bases at V and 2 bases at J, leaving 5 bases unmatched. The CDR3 spells CASSFGQGPQETQYF. DNA for the CDR3: TGTGCCAGCAGTTTTGGACAGGGCCCTCAAGAGACCCAGTACTTC.

This clonotype has ten or more counts. The rearrangement joins TRBV5-1 to TRBJ1-4; 7 nucleotides match TRBD1. The CDR3 spans 15 residues. Germline V CDR1 and CDR2: SGHRS, YFSETQ. V shed 3 bases, J shed 3 bases, and the junction held 5 bases outside the gene matches. CDR3 coding DNA: TGCGCCAGCAGCTCGACAGGGATGGCTAATGAAAAACTGTTTTTT. Translating it yields CASSSTGMANEKLFF.

At least ten counts were recorded for this clonotype. The gene calls are TRBV20-1 and TRBJ1-6; D possibly corresponds to TRBD1 (5 bases). This CDR3 contains 16 residues. Trimming took off 3 bases at V and 9 bases at J, with 21 bases between the two ends. The germline V gene encodes CDR1 DFQATT and CDR2 SNEGSKA (reference sequence). The CDR3 region is CSASGGRAGDGSPLHF. The CDR3 DNA follows: TGCAGTGCTAGTGGGGGTCGGGCCGGTGATGGTTCACCCCTCCACTTT.

This clonotype was seen many times. The chain uses TRBV29-1 and TRBJ2-5; maybe TRBD1 (8 bases). CDR1 and CDR2 from the germline V gene are SQVTM and ANQGSEA. The V end was cut by 7 bases, the J end by 2 bases, with 14 bases between. The CDR3 length is 13 residues. As DNA, the CDR3 is TGCAGCGCCACAGGGGGAGGGCAAGAGACCCAGTACTTC. Translation gives CSATGGGQETQYF.

This clonotype was found many times. The chain employs TRBV5-1 and TRBJ2-5; D gene uncertain. V was shortened by 0 bases and J by 4 bases, with 4 bases between the two germline ends. Germline CDR1 and CDR2: SGHRS and YFSETQ. The CDR3 has 12 amino acids. In DNA form, the CDR3 reads TGCGCCAGCAGCTTGGCCTTAGAGACCCAGTACTTC. Encoded protein: CASSLALETQYF.

This clonotype showed up many times. The chain uses TRBV6-2 or TRBV6-3 and TRBJ2-1; 15 nucleotides line up with TRBD2. There are 16 residues in the CDR3. Germline CDR1 is MNHEY and CDR2 is SVGEGT. Trimming cost V 4 bases and J 9 bases; bases outside gene matches: 7. CDR3 nucleotides: TGTGCCAGCAGTTCCTGGGGGACTAGCGGGAGGTCTGAGCAGTTCTTC. It is translated as CASSSWGTSGRSEQFF.

V is TRBV7-9 and J is TRBJ1-2; 8 bases fit TRBD1. V was clipped by 5 bases and J by 2 bases; unmatched bases: 7. CDR1 and CDR2 from the germline V gene are SEHNR and FQNEAQ (reference sequence). The CDR3 has 15 amino acids. The CDR3 nucleotides are TGTGCCAGCAGCCCGGGACAGGCAATCAACTATGGCTACACCTTC. Its translation: CASSPGQAINYGYTF. The whole variable domain, remainder taken from reference TRBV7-9 and TRBJ1-2, is DTGVSQNPRHKITKRGQNVTFRCDPISEHNRLYWYRQTLGQGPEFLTYFQNEAQLEKSRLLSDRFSAERPKGSFSTLEIQRTEQGDSAMYLCASSPGQAINYGYTFGSGTRLTVV.

This clonotype was found many times. The V gene is TRBV11-1, the J gene TRBJ2-3; 9 bases fit TRBD1. The CDR3 has 17 residues. The trim removed 3 bases at V and 2 bases at J, leaving 9 bases unmatched. The germline gives CDR1 SGHAT, CDR2 FQDESV (reference sequence). The CDR3 reads CASSLRPGQGVTDTQYF. CDR3 nucleotide sequence: TGTGCCAGCAGCTTGAGGCCGGGACAGGGAGTCACAGATACGCAGTATTTT. Combining the CDR3 with reference TRBV11-1 and TRBJ2-3 gives the whole variable domain EAEVAQSPRYKITEKSQAVAFWCDPISGHATLYWYRQILGQGPELLVQFQDESVVDDSQLPKDRFSAERLKGVDSTLKIQPAELGDSAMYLCASSLRPGQGVTDTQYFGPGTRLTVL.

V is TRBV28 and J is TRBJ2-3; 14 bases line up with TRBD2. Trimming removed 5 bases from V and 4 bases from J; junction bases left unmatched: 2. This CDR3 spans 15 amino acids. CDR1 MDHEN and CDR2 SYDVKM come from the germline V gene. CDR3 sequence (DNA): TGTGCCAGCAGTCTGGGACTAGCGGGAGCAGATACGCAGTATTTT. Translation: CASSLGLAGADTQYF.